The following is a T cell receptor beta chain sequence with its context. The RNA, about 0.45 to 1 ug, was put through reverse transcription using random hexamers. TCRdb reprocessed the immunoSEQ multiplex PCR reads with MiXCR, giving one entry per CDR3 protein. The sample contains about 300,000 distinct CDR3 sequences, 89% of which appear only once. These data originate in a study of CD8 T cells in Susac syndrome. Trimming shortened V by 1 base and J by 6 bases, and 8 bases separated the two germline ends. The CDR3 totals 12 residues. Germline-derived CDR1 and CDR2 are GTSNPN and SVGIG (reference sequence). Sequencing targeted TCR beta in T cells from blood (CD8+ and CD4+). The multiple sclerosis controls comprised treatment-naive patients whose relapsing-remitting disease was stable or active. Negative isolation yielded the CD8+ and CD4+ T cells, while FACS enriched the TEMRA cells.

Specimen: CD8+ T cells from PBMCs. The clonotype comes from a human donor with multiple sclerosis. V is TRBV30 and J is TRBJ2-3; D is undetermined. CDR3 in amino acids: CAWSEGSDTQYF. DNA for the CDR3: TGTGCCTGGAGTGAAGGTTCGGATACGCAGTATTTT.